The 9 T cell receptor beta chains in this list originate from one sample, sequenced in a study of tumor-infiltrating lymphocytes in primary liver carcinoma. Co-extraction yielded RNA and DNA from about 20-30 mg of unsorted bulk tissue. The investigators made TCR beta cDNA from 400 to 550 ng total RNA, using a constant-region primer. Researchers made the TCR beta libraries by running three nested multiplex PCR rounds with slightly modified ARM-PCR. It was with TRBV1-TRBV30 forward primers and a C-beta reverse primer that the first two PCR rounds were run, at around 9 cycles each. From the multiplex PCR reads, TCRdb called clonotypes with MiXCR, one entry per CDR3 protein. The table records 75,000 to 80,000 distinct CDR3 sequences, roughly 69% of them present only once. Sequenced material: tumor-adjacent normal liver tissue. The source is a middle-aged man with primary liver carcinoma and hepatitis B virus infection.

In the case of this clonotype: At one end, the junction sequence differs from germline, possibly due to a read error. This chain joins TRBV4-3 and TRBJ2-1, with TRBD2 matching over 10 bases. Germline CDR1 LGHNA, CDR2 YSLEER. The CDR3 has 16 residues. In nucleotides, the CDR3 is TGCGCCAGCAGCCATGCGGGACTAGCGCTGAACAATGAGCACTTCTTC. It codes for CASSHAGLALNNEHFF.

This clonotype occurred a few times. The gene calls are TRBV29-1 and TRBJ2-7; a possible D gene is TRBD2 (6 bases). V shed 3 bases and J shed 4 bases, with 22 bases lying between them. The germline V gene has CDR1 SQVTM and CDR2 ANQGSEA. This CDR3 has 16 amino acids. Here the CDR3 reads CSVEGPAGSGRYEQYF. Written as DNA, the CDR3 is TGCAGCGTTGAGGGACCGGCGGGAAGTGGGCGTTACGAGCAGTACTTC.

Comment on this clonotype: The germline gene is not matched at one end of the junction; a read error may be the cause. CDR3 bases: TGTACCAGCAGCCCGACTAGCAGCACAGATACGCAGTATTTT. Its translation: CTSSPTSSTDTQYF. The chain employs TRBV7-3 and TRBJ2-3; 7 nucleotides agree with TRBD2. Germline V CDR1 and CDR2: SGHTA, FQGTGA. This CDR3 is 14 amino acids long. The full variable domain, its missing parts supplied by reference TRBV7-3 and TRBJ2-3, is GAGVSQTPSNKVTEKGKYVELRCDPISGHTALYWYRQSLGQGPEFLIYFQGTGAADDSGLPNDRFFAVRPEGSVSTLKIQRTERGDSAVYLCTSSPTSSTDTQYFGPGTRLTVL.

A remark on this clonotype: Given a much more abundant clone one base away, this may be a read error. The V and J genes are TRBV28 and TRBJ1-2; 9 bases agree with TRBD1. The germline gives CDR1 MDHEN, CDR2 SYDVKM. V gave up 4 bases and J gave up 6 bases; unmatched junction bases: 6. This CDR3 contains 14 residues. The CDR3 region is CASSWDREDHGYTF. DNA of the CDR3: TGTGCCAGCAGTTGGGACAGGGAGGACCATGGCTACACCTTC.

By sample fraction, this clonotype is medium-sized. The rearrangement links TRBV4-3 to TRBJ2-7, with 8 positions matching TRBD2. V dropped 4 bases and J dropped 1; count of bases not matched to a gene: 9. Per germline, CDR1 LGHNA and CDR2 YSLEER. This CDR3 region has 16 residues. CDR3 coding DNA: TGCGCCAGCAGCCCGGAACTAGCGGTCGCATCCTACGAGCAGTACTTC. It encodes CASSPELAVASYEQYF.

On this clonotype: This may arise from a read error, as a much more abundant clone is one base away. J is TRBJ2-7 and V is TRBV6-4; TRBD2 is a possible D gene (5 bases). From germline, CDR1 is MRHNA and CDR2 SNTAGT. The CDR3 runs 13 residues. The CDR3 DNA follows: TGTGCCAGCAGTAAGGAGGTAGGCTACGGGCAGTACTTC. Amino acids: CASSKEVGYGQYF.

A single count supports this clonotype. Relative to the germline gene, one junction end is altered; a read error may explain this. V and J are TRBV4-2 and TRBJ2-7, with 9 bases that match TRBD2. Germline loops: CDR1 LGHNA, CDR2 YNFKEQ. CDR3 length: 16 residues. CDR3 in amino acids: CANSQAASGVSCGQYF. For the CDR3, the DNA is TGTGCCAACAGCCAAGCGGCTAGCGGGGTTTCCTGCGGTCAGTACTTC.

This chain's CDR3 is CATSLNCGASEQYF. CDR3 nucleotide sequence: TGTGCCACCAGTCTAAATTGCGGGGCCTCCGAGCAGTACTTC. The chain uses TRBV24-1 and TRBJ2-7; D is perhaps TRBD2 (6 bases). Per germline, CDR1 KGHDR and CDR2 SFDVKD. The germline V and J ends were trimmed by 6 bases and 6 bases, with 17 bases remaining between them. This CDR3 is 14 amino acids long.

This chain joins TRBV12-3 or TRBV12-4 and TRBJ2-1; the D gene is possibly TRBD2 (6 bases). Between the trimmed V and J ends, which lost 7 bases and 0 bases, there was a span of 13 bases. The CDR3 extends over 15 amino acids. This CDR3 is CASTFAGTSYNEQFF. The CDR3 DNA follows: TGTGCCAGCACTTTCGCGGGAACCTCCTACAATGAGCAGTTCTTC.